This T cell receptor beta chain was recovered during a study of blood T cell repertoires in COVID-19. Turning to the study itself: PBMCs, B-cell-depleted T cells, or T cells were the source of the cDNA or gDNA that made up the material.

Authors' data handling: Estimation of nucleated cell counts relied on the amplification of reference gene primers. Produced via immunoSEQ multiplex PCR; TCRdb's table is partial and in-frame only. V, J and clone size are those of that table, while D and trimming were read from the DNA. The repertoire holds 120,000 to 150,000 clones, with about 86% as singletons. The CDR3 extends over 18 amino acids. V was clipped by 3 bases and J by 0 bases, with 16 bases between them. The germline V gene encodes CDR1 SGDLS and CDR2 YYNGEE. The chain employs TRBV9 and TRBJ2-6; tentative D call: TRBD2 (6 bases). Sequencing used peripheral blood. The receptor was isolated from a middle-aged woman with acute or convalescent COVID-19. The CDR3 coding sequence is TGTGCCAGCAGCGCCGGAGGGGTCCTCTACTCTGGGGCCAACGTCCTGACTTTC. Amino acid sequence: CASSAGGVLYSGANVLTF.